This is a list of T cell receptor beta chains from one sample in a study of spatial heterogeneity in lung cancer. TCRdb reprocessed the 5' RACE reads via MiXCR and lists one record per CDR3 protein. The data hold roughly 70,000 distinct CDR3 sequences, with around 9.3% observed a single time. The sample in question was PBMCs, obtained at follow-up. All receptors come from a female donor with early-stage non-small cell lung cancer. The CDR3 runs from the conserved cysteine through the conserved F or W. The D gene is left open where the match is weak. Part of the rows lack a size; the others show once, few, many or a class for expanded clones.

-,TRBJ1-2,many,TRBV29-1,CSVVGSDGTAPIGYTF,TGCAGCGTTGTGGGGTCTGATGGGACGGCCCCTATTGGCTACACCTTC
-,TRBJ2-2,many,TRBV19,CATTGTPNTGELFF,TGTGCCACCACCGGGACACCAAACACCGGGGAGCTGTTTTTT
TRBD2,TRBJ2-7,few,TRBV20-1,CSASWTSGRENEQYF,TGCAGTGCTTCTTGGACTAGCGGGAGGGAAAACGAGCAGTACTTC
TRBD1,TRBJ2-1,few,TRBV12-3/TRBV12-4,CASSPRQGNPSYNEQFF,TGTGCCAGCAGCCCTCGACAGGGGAACCCCTCCTACAATGAGCAGTTCTTC
-,TRBJ2-3,many,TRBV11-2,CASTLRADTQYF,TGTGCCAGCACTCTAAGGGCAGATACGCAGTATTTT
-,TRBJ2-7,few,TRBV6-2/TRBV6-3,CASSYLLAEGYEQYF,TGTGCCAGCAGTTATTTGTTAGCGGAAGGGTACGAGCAGTACTTC
TRBD1,TRBJ2-2,many,TRBV20-1,CSVGTENTGELFF,TGCAGTGTCGGGACAGAGAACACCGGGGAGCTGTTTTTT
-,TRBJ2-2,-,TRBV30,CAWSAATANTGELFF,TGTGCCTGGAGCGCTGCGACAGCCAACACCGGGGAGCTGTTTTTT
-,TRBJ2-2,many,TRBV13,CASSLNPGGHSRELFF,TGTGCCAGCAGCTTAAATCCCGGAGGTCATTCCAGGGAGCTGTTTTTT
-,TRBJ1-2,few,TRBV20-1,CSAKPQQGSDGYTF,TGCAGTGCTAAACCGCAGCAGGGGAGCGATGGCTACACCTTC
-,TRBJ1-1,few,TRBV9,CASSQGRANTEAFF,TGTGCCAGCAGCCAAGGACGGGCGAACACTGAAGCTTTCTTT
-,TRBJ2-1,-,TRBV5-1,CASSVSLGSYNEQFF,TGCGCCAGCAGCGTATCATTGGGAAGCTACAATGAGCAGTTCTTC
-,TRBJ2-7,few,TRBV12-3/TRBV12-4,CASTYLGSSYEQYF,TGTGCCAGCACCTACCTCGGCAGCTCCTACGAGCAGTACTTC
-,TRBJ2-7,many,TRBV20-1,CSAGLGEAPYEQYF,TGCAGTGCTGGGCTAGGGGAGGCCCCCTACGAGCAGTACTTC
TRBD1,TRBJ2-2,many,TRBV19,CASRTGRTGELFF,TGTGCCAGTCGGACAGGGCGAACCGGGGAGCTGTTTTTT
TRBD2,TRBJ2-1,-,TRBV5-1,CASSFLPGLASDEQFF,TGCGCCAGCAGCTTCCTACCGGGACTAGCGAGCGATGAGCAGTTCTTC
TRBD2,TRBJ2-7,many,TRBV24-1,CATSAGTSLNEQYF,TGTGCCACCAGCGCCGGGACTAGTTTAAACGAGCAGTACTTC
-,TRBJ2-7,many,TRBV20-1,CSARTQPLYEQYF,TGCAGTGCTAGAACACAGCCTCTCTACGAGCAGTACTTC
TRBD2,TRBJ2-3,-,TRBV7-2,CASSPLAGGPGDTQYF,TGTGCCAGCAGCCCGCTAGCGGGAGGGCCGGGAGATACGCAGTATTTT
-,TRBJ1-5,many,TRBV11-2,CASSLDLGQPQHF,TGTGCCAGCAGCTTAGATTTGGGTCAGCCCCAGCATTTT
TRBD1,TRBJ2-5,many,TRBV10-3,CAIRDRAETQYF,TGTGCCATCAGAGACAGGGCTGAGACCCAGTACTTC
-,TRBJ1-5,many,TRBV15,CATRRVGGSQPQHF,TGTGCCACCAGGAGGGTCGGGGGAAGCCAGCCCCAGCATTTT
-,TRBJ2-5,many,TRBV5-1,CASSLEGEETQYF,TGCGCCAGCAGCTTGGAAGGGGAAGAGACCCAGTACTTC
-,TRBJ1-1,many,TRBV10-3,CASELRPYTEAFF,TGTGCCAGTGAACTGCGCCCGTACACTGAAGCTTTCTTT
-,TRBJ2-2,many,TRBV10-1,CASSEFAVNTGELFF,TGCGCCAGCAGTGAGTTTGCAGTGAACACCGGGGAGCTGTTTTTT
-,TRBJ2-5,few,TRBV28,CASSLSPEGGETQYF,TGTGCCAGCAGTTTATCACCGGAGGGGGGAGAGACCCAGTACTTC
TRBD2,TRBJ2-7,many,TRBV4-2,CASSQGLAGFSSYEQYF,TGTGCCAGCAGCCAAGGGCTAGCGGGCTTTAGCTCCTACGAGCAGTACTTC
-,TRBJ2-3,many,TRBV5-1,CASSSLTLGTDTQYF,TGCGCCAGCAGCTCGCTAACACTGGGCACAGATACGCAGTATTTT
-,TRBJ2-1,many,TRBV20-1,CSARVPRRTGEQFF,TGCAGTGCTAGAGTCCCTAGACGAACGGGTGAGCAGTTCTTC
-,TRBJ2-1,many,TRBV29-1,CSVGKGAQQFF,TGCAGCGTTGGAAAAGGGGCCCAGCAGTTCTTC
-,TRBJ1-1,many,TRBV11-2,CASSRLDTEAFF,TGTGCCAGCAGTCGGCTGGATACTGAAGCTTTCTTT
-,TRBJ1-5,many,TRBV6-4,CASASDLNQPQHF,TGTGCCAGTGCGTCAGACCTCAATCAGCCCCAGCATTTT
TRBD1,TRBJ2-2,many,TRBV27,CASHRDSGTGELFF,TGTGCCAGCCACCGGGACAGCGGTACCGGGGAGCTGTTTTTT
-,TRBJ1-5,-,TRBV10-3,CAISGAGKKQPQHF,TGTGCCATCAGTGGGGCAGGGAAGAAACAGCCCCAGCATTTT
-,TRBJ1-2,-,TRBV4-2,CASSQGGSQRGYTF,TGTGCCAGCAGCCAAGGGGGATCCCAACGGGGCTACACCTTC
-,TRBJ1-5,many,TRBV11-2,CASSGSIVGNQPQHF,TGTGCCAGCAGCGGGTCCATTGTGGGCAATCAGCCCCAGCATTTT
TRBD2,TRBJ2-3,many,TRBV10-3,CAISRLAGGLEGTDTQYF,TGTGCCATCAGCAGACTAGCGGGAGGGCTTGAGGGCACAGATACGCAGTATTTT
TRBD1,TRBJ1-1,few,TRBV2,CASRDRGRTEAFF,TGTGCCAGCAGAGACAGGGGGCGAACTGAAGCTTTCTTT
-,TRBJ1-4,-,TRBV5-6,CASSLRGGATNEKLFF,TGTGCCAGCAGCTTAAGAGGTGGTGCAACTAATGAAAAACTGTTTTTT
TRBD1,TRBJ1-4,few,TRBV20-1,CSAPPLGQPNEKLFF,TGCAGTGCCCCACCATTGGGACAGCCGAATGAAAAACTGTTTTTT
-,TRBJ2-5,-,TRBV7-9,CASSRLNLMETQYF,TGTGCCAGCAGCCGACTTAATCTGATGGAGACCCAGTACTTC
-,TRBJ2-2,many,TRBV6-5,CASSPQGRPGELFF,TGTGCCAGCAGTCCTCAGGGAAGGCCCGGGGAGCTGTTTTTT
-,TRBJ2-2,few,TRBV20-1,CSARGQENTGELFF,TGCAGTGCTAGAGGGCAGGAGAACACCGGGGAGCTGTTTTTT
-,TRBJ1-6,few,TRBV27,CASSFVGSSPLHF,TGTGCCAGCAGTTTTGTGGGGAGTTCACCCCTCCACTTT
TRBD2,TRBJ2-1,-,TRBV7-9,CASMTGLAVGQFF,TGTGCCAGCATGACGGGACTAGCTGTCGGGCAGTTCTTC
-,TRBJ2-7,many,TRBV5-5,CASSPRGAEQYF,TGTGCCAGCAGCCCCCGGGGGGCCGAGCAGTACTTC
TRBD2,TRBJ2-1,few,TRBV28,CASRGTSEHNEQFF,TGTGCCAGCAGGGGGACTAGCGAGCACAATGAGCAGTTCTTC
-,TRBJ2-5,-,TRBV2,CASTQQQTQYF,TGTGCCAGCACTCAGCAACAGACCCAGTACTTC
TRBD2,TRBJ2-7,many,TRBV20-1,CSARGSGRNSYEQYF,TGCAGTGCTAGAGGCAGCGGGAGGAACTCCTACGAGCAGTACTTC
-,TRBJ1-1,many,TRBV6-5,CASSWDMNTEAFF,TGTGCCAGCAGTTGGGATATGAACACTGAAGCTTTCTTT
-,TRBJ1-1,-,TRBV6-5,CASSYSGVRRNTEAFF,TGTGCCAGCAGTTACTCAGGGGTGAGAAGGAACACTGAAGCTTTCTTT
-,TRBJ1-4,-,TRBV20-1,CSASAPGEKLFF,TGCAGTGCCTCCGCACCCGGTGAAAAACTGTTTTTT
TRBD1,TRBJ1-4,few,TRBV6-5,CASSYLPGQGGEKLFF,TGTGCCAGCAGTTACCTACCGGGACAGGGAGGTGAAAAACTGTTTTTT
TRBD2,TRBJ2-2,few,TRBV11-2,CASSSVSGRDTGELFF,TGTGCCAGCAGCTCAGTTAGCGGGAGGGACACCGGGGAGCTGTTTTTT
TRBD1,TRBJ2-1,many,TRBV28,CASSGQGYDNEQFF,TGTGCCAGCAGCGGACAGGGCTACGACAATGAGCAGTTCTTC
-,TRBJ2-7,many,TRBV10-3,CAISVQGLAADYEQYF,TGTGCCATCAGTGTCCAGGGGCTAGCGGCCGACTACGAGCAGTACTTC
-,TRBJ2-1,few,TRBV20-1,CSARDSRTSTIEQFF,TGCAGTGCTAGAGATTCAAGGACCTCCACCATTGAGCAGTTCTTC
-,TRBJ2-2,many,TRBV2,CASSSLGRNTGELFF,TGTGCCAGCAGTTCGCTAGGTCGTAACACCGGGGAGCTGTTTTTT
-,TRBJ1-2,-,TRBV9,CASSVSPTRIYGYTF,TGTGCCAGCAGCGTTTCCCCAACAAGAATATATGGCTACACCTTC